This TCR beta chain is drawn from a study of neurological immune-mediated disorders. Germline V gene lookup returns CDR1 SGHRS and CDR2 YFSETQ. The CDR3 has 15 residues. Trimming took off 0 bases at V and 4 bases at J, with 10 bases between the two ends. Study conclusions and caveats: One related-CDR3 cluster, which may be a signature, held the repertoires of 18 of 34 multiple sclerosis patients after phylogenetic grouping.

TCRdb reprocessed the 5' RACE reads via MiXCR and lists one record per CDR3 protein. Here the sample spans about 52,000 distinct CDR3 sequences, less than 4% being singletons. This clonotype was detected a few times. Its target is not known. The source material was PBMCs. The J gene is TRBJ2-2, the V gene TRBV5-1; tentatively, D is TRBD2 (6 bases). This TCR derives from a man between 60 and 75 years old with multiple sclerosis. CDR3 region: CASSLAGDGTGELFF. In DNA, the CDR3 is TGCGCCAGCAGCTTGGCGGGGGATGGCACCGGGGAGCTGTTTTTT.